Below, 29 T cell receptor beta chains from the same sample are listed, as sequenced in a study of spatial heterogeneity in lung cancer. No antigen has been assigned to these receptors. MiXCR, run by TCRdb on the 5' RACE reads, gives a single entry per CDR3 protein. The sample carries about 5,700 distinct CDR3 sequences, around a quarter recorded once. As to time point: sample taken at primary tumor resection. Findings and caveats of the study: Counts of expanded intratumoral alpha and beta TCRs tracked tumor mutation counts.

Sequenced here: lung tumor tissue, sampled at surgery. These receptors originate from a male donor with early-stage non-small cell lung cancer.

The chain uses TRBV10-3 and TRBJ2-3; D is undetermined. The CDR3 totals 13 residues. V was trimmed by 6 bases and J by 0 bases, leaving 7 bases between them. CDR1 is ENHRY and CDR2 is SYGVKD in the germline V gene. The DNA of the CDR3 is TGTGCCATCAGCCGGAGTAGCACAGATACGCAGTATTTT. This encodes CAISRSSTDTQYF.

This clonotype is deemed medium-sized (0.01 to 0.1%). The chain is built from TRBV5-1 and TRBJ2-5; D not resolved. The V gene lost 0 bases and the J gene lost 4 bases, with 10 bases spanning the gap. The length of the CDR3 is 14 residues. From germline, CDR1 is SGHRS and CDR2 YFSETQ. The CDR3 reads CASSLGTQLETQYF. CDR3 DNA: TGCGCCAGCAGCTTGGGCACACAGCTAGAGACCCAGTACTTC.

This clonotype has a handful of counts. The J gene is TRBJ2-5, the V gene TRBV7-9; D may be TRBD2 (5 bases). V lost 1 base to trimming and J lost 1 base, with 10 bases between them. CDR1 is SEHNR, CDR2 FQNEAQ, per germline (reference sequence). The CDR3 covers 15 residues. CDR3 nucleotide sequence: TGTGCCAGCAGCTTAGGGCAGGCGGGCCAAGAGACCCAGTACTTC. This encodes CASSLGQAGQETQYF.

This clonotype was detected a few times. V usage is TRBV4-2 and J usage is TRBJ2-7; TRBD1 agrees at 10 bases. The trim removed 0 bases at V and 2 bases at J, leaving 4 bases unmatched. In germline, CDR1 is LGHNA, CDR2 YNFKEQ. The CDR3 is 16 amino acids. CDR3 coding DNA: TGTGCCAGCAGCCAAGAGGGGACAGGGGCAACCTACGAGCAGTACTTC. It encodes CASSQEGTGATYEQYF.

This clonotype is classed as medium-sized. The V gene is TRBV2, the J gene TRBJ1-4; 12 bases line up with TRBD1. The V segment lost 4 bases and the J segment 11 bases; nucleotides outside the gene matches: 5. The CDR3 extends over 14 amino acids. CDR1 SNHLY and CDR2 FYNNEI come from the germline V gene. CDR3 nucleotide sequence: TGTGCCAGCAGTGGGGACAGGGGGCGTGACAAACTGTTTTTT. This translates into CASSGDRGRDKLFF.

V usage is TRBV25-1 and J usage is TRBJ1-1, with unresolved D. The CDR3 contains 14 residues. The V end lost 1 base, the J end lost 7 bases, and 13 bases lay between the germline ends. Germline CDR1 reads MGHDK; CDR2 reads SYGVNS. In nucleotides, the CDR3 is TGTGCCAGCAGTGAATCGGGGAACTTCGATGAAGCTTTCTTT. Translation: CASSESGNFDEAFF.

By share, this clonotype counts as medium-sized. V and J are TRBV6-1 and TRBJ2-2; 7 bases are shared with TRBD2. The V and J ends lost 6 bases and 7 bases, in that order; junction bases with no gene match: 8. Looked up from germline, CDR1 is MNHNS and CDR2 is SASEGT. The CDR3 is 14 residues long. CDR3 region: CASRSRGTIGELFF. DNA for the CDR3: TGTGCCAGCAGGTCCCGGGGGACTATCGGGGAGCTGTTTTTT.

This chain links TRBV7-2 with TRBJ2-1; D is uncertain. Trimming took off 3 bases at V and 8 bases at J, with 8 bases between the two ends. The CDR3 loop spans 12 amino acids. Germline CDR1 and CDR2: SGHTA and FQGNSA. The CDR3 spells CASSFSWDEQFF. CDR3 nucleotides: TGTGCCAGCAGCTTCAGCTGGGATGAGCAGTTCTTC.

J is TRBJ1-5 and V is TRBV29-1; the D gene is possibly TRBD1 (5 bases). Trimming stripped 4 bases from V and 5 bases from J, with 9 bases between. The CDR3 has 12 residues. The germline V gene has CDR1 SQVTM and CDR2 ANQGSEA. The CDR3 is CSVVGADQPQHF. The CDR3 nucleotides read TGCAGCGTTGTTGGGGCAGATCAGCCCCAGCATTTT.

This clonotype is medium-sized in the sample. The chain uses TRBV11-1 and TRBJ2-7, with a possible D match to TRBD1 (7 bases). V lost 5 bases and J 0 bases, leaving 11 bases between the germline ends. CDR3 length: 14 residues. Germline V gene data show CDR1 as SGHAT and CDR2 as FQDESV (reference sequence). CDR3 DNA sequence: TGTGCCAGCAGCCAGGGGGGATTCTCCTACGAGCAGTACTTC. It yields the protein CASSQGGFSYEQYF.

This clonotype is judged medium-sized. This rearrangement joins TRBV6-6 to TRBJ1-1; 8 nucleotides match TRBD1. The germline gives CDR1 MNHNY, CDR2 SVGAGI (reference sequence). CDR3 size: 16 residues. After removal of 5 bases from V and 4 bases from J, the junction contained 12 bases not matched to a gene. In DNA, the CDR3 is TGTGCCAGCAGTCCGCCTCAGGGGGCCCTCGGCACTGAAGCTTTCTTT. The encoded protein is CASSPPQGALGTEAFF.

In its sample, this clonotype was seen a few times. The J gene is TRBJ2-1, the V gene TRBV24-1; 11 bases match TRBD2. CDR1 is KGHDR, CDR2 SFDVKD, per germline. V gave up 5 bases and J gave up 5 bases; unmatched junction bases: 4. CDR3 length equals 15 residues. CDR3 amino acids: CATSVLAGVHNEQFF. The CDR3, as DNA: TGTGCCACCAGTGTACTAGCGGGAGTCCACAATGAGCAGTTCTTC.

The rearrangement links TRBV2 to TRBJ2-7, with TRBD2 matching over 9 bases. CDR3 length: 17 residues. Trimming took 2 bases from V and 6 from J; bases not matched to a gene: 14. CDR1 and CDR2 from the germline V gene are SNHLY and FYNNEI. The DNA for the CDR3 is TGTGCCAGCAGTGAACGGGTGATAGCGGGAGTGGTTTCCGAGCAGTACTTC. Residues: CASSERVIAGVVSEQYF.

This clonotype is labeled medium-sized. The V and J genes are TRBV7-7 and TRBJ2-3; D remains ambiguous. Germline assignment: CDR1 SSHAT and CDR2 FNYEAQ (reference sequence). V was pared by 4 bases and J by 4 bases, with 9 bases between. The CDR3 covers 13 residues. CDR3 in DNA: TGTGCCAGCAGCTGGAGTGGGGCAGATACGCAGTATTTT. Protein product: CASSWSGADTQYF.

This clonotype ranks as medium-sized. The J gene is TRBJ2-1, the V gene TRBV4-2; possible D gene TRBD2, 5 bases. V shed 4 bases and J shed 0 bases, with 13 bases lying between them. In germline, CDR1 is LGHNA, CDR2 YNFKEQ. This CDR3 has 16 amino acids. CDR3 sequence (DNA): TGTGCCAGCAGCCGGCCAAGCGGAGGCTCCTACAATGAGCAGTTCTTC. It yields the protein CASSRPSGGSYNEQFF.

Within the sample, this clonotype is medium-sized (0.01 to 0.1%). The chain employs TRBV6-2 or TRBV6-3 and TRBJ1-5; tentatively, D is TRBD1 (5 bases). The CDR3 extends over 14 amino acids. V dropped 7 bases and J dropped 12 bases, with 22 bases sitting between them. The germline CDR1 and CDR2 sequences are MNHEY and SVGEGT. CDR3 nucleotides: TGTGCCAGCACCCCGTGGGACCGCAATCAGTTCCAGCATTTT. Translated: CASTPWDRNQFQHF.

By share, this clonotype counts as medium-sized. The genes are TRBV4-1 and TRBJ1-1, with 9 bases that match TRBD1. Germline values: CDR1 MGHRA, CDR2 YSYEKL. V was clipped by 6 bases and J by 4 bases; unmatched bases: 9. CDR3 size: 15 residues. CDR3 protein: CASSLRQGVVTEAFF. Written as DNA, the CDR3 is TGCGCCAGCAGTTTACGACAGGGGGTAGTCACTGAAGCTTTCTTT.

By sample share, this clonotype is medium-sized (0.01 to 0.1%). The rearrangement joins TRBV7-2 to TRBJ2-3; a possible D gene is TRBD2 (5 bases). From germline, CDR1 is SGHTA and CDR2 FQGNSA. Trimming left V 6 bases short and J 0 bases short, with 13 bases between. This CDR3 has 15 amino acids. CDR3: CASSEGVASTDTQYF. The CDR3 DNA reads TGTGCCAGCAGTGAGGGAGTAGCGAGCACAGATACGCAGTATTTT.

The rearrangement joins TRBV20-1 to TRBJ2-2; D gene ambiguous. V was clipped by 0 bases and J by 3 bases, with 11 bases between them. This CDR3 is built from 15 residues. From germline, CDR1 is DFQATT and CDR2 SNEGSKA (reference sequence). CDR3 in amino acids: CSARDPERYTGELFF. In DNA form, the CDR3 reads TGCAGTGCTAGAGATCCCGAGCGTTACACCGGGGAGCTGTTTTTT.

This clonotype occurred many times. The CDR3 sequence is CASSLLETQAFF. The CDR3 DNA reads as TGTGCCAGCAGCTTACTAGAAACCCAAGCTTTCTTT. The chain couples TRBV7-8 to TRBJ1-1; D is unresolved. CDR3 length equals 12 residues. The germline V and J ends were trimmed by 2 bases and 9 bases, with 10 bases remaining between them. CDR1 SGHVS and CDR2 FQNEAQ come from the germline V gene.

This clonotype appeared many times. The J gene is TRBJ2-5, the V gene TRBV27; D assignment may be TRBD1 or TRBD2 (5 bases each). V gave up 3 bases and J gave up 4 bases, with 12 bases separating them. Germline V CDR1 and CDR2: MNHEY, SMNVEV (reference sequence). The CDR3 is 14 amino acids. The CDR3 loop is CASSFTGTGETQYF. The DNA of the CDR3 is TGTGCCAGCAGTTTTACCGGGACCGGAGAGACCCAGTACTTC.

By share of the sample, this clonotype is medium-sized. V gene TRBV10-3 combines with J gene TRBJ1-1; TRBD1 is a possible D gene (5 bases). The germline V and J ends were trimmed by 2 bases and 5 bases, with 15 bases remaining between them. Germline values: CDR1 ENHRY, CDR2 SYGVKD. This CDR3 comprises 15 residues. This chain's CDR3 is CAISEKAAGRTEAFF. The CDR3 DNA is TGTGCCATCAGTGAGAAGGCAGCAGGGAGGACTGAAGCTTTCTTT.

This clonotype has more than one count but fewer than ten. The chain carries TRBV11-3 and TRBJ2-1; 11 nucleotides match TRBD2. Germline V gives CDR1 SGHNT, CDR2 YENEEA. The CDR3 sequence is 13 residues long. Trimming took 5 bases from V and 8 from J; bases not matched to a gene: 2. The CDR3 sequence is CASSTSGSDEQFF. CDR3 DNA sequence: TGTGCCAGCAGCACTAGCGGGAGCGATGAGCAGTTCTTC. Full variable domain (missing parts from reference TRBV11-3 and TRBJ2-1): EAGVVQSPRYKIIEKKQPVAFWCNPISGHNTLYWYLQNLGQGPELLIRYENEEAVDDSQLPKDRFSAERLKGVDSTLKIQPAELGDSAVYLCASSTSGSDEQFFGPGTRLTVL.

This clonotype was counted a few times. This chain links TRBV20-1 with TRBJ2-1; D perhaps matches TRBD1 (5 bases). Germline lookup yields CDR1 DFQATT and CDR2 SNEGSKA (reference sequence). The V gene lost 1 base and the J gene lost 4 bases, with 11 bases spanning the gap. This CDR3 is 14 amino acids long. Here the CDR3 reads CSARVPRDYNEQFF. The CDR3 nucleotides are TGCAGTGCTAGAGTCCCCAGGGATTACAATGAGCAGTTCTTC.

The chain recombines TRBV6-6 with TRBJ2-1; D is undetermined. The CDR3 covers 16 residues. Germline lookup yields CDR1 MNHNY and CDR2 SVGAGI (reference sequence). V lost 7 bases to trimming and J lost 2 bases, with 18 bases between them. The CDR3 DNA is TGTGCCAGCACCCCATCTTGGGTTTACCCCTACAATGAGCAGTTCTTC. Translation: CASTPSWVYPYNEQFF.

This clonotype has ten or more counts. This chain links TRBV5-6 with TRBJ2-1; perhaps TRBD2 as D (7 bases). The ends were cut back, 1 base at V and 8 bases at J, with 19 bases in the middle. The CDR3 extends over 16 amino acids. CDR1 and CDR2 (germline): SGHDT, YYEEEE. CDR3 protein: CASSLWRGRRSDEQFF. The CDR3 nucleotides read TGTGCCAGCAGCTTGTGGCGGGGGCGCAGGTCCGATGAGCAGTTCTTC. The full variable domain, completed using reference TRBV5-6 and TRBJ2-1, is DAGVTQSPTHLIKTRGQQVTLRCSPKSGHDTVSWYQQALGQGPQFIFQYYEEEERQRGNFPDRFSGHQFPNYSSELNVNALLLGDSALYLCASSLWRGRRSDEQFFGPGTRLTVL.

V usage is TRBV12-3 or TRBV12-4 and J usage is TRBJ2-7; 9 bases are a match to TRBD2. This CDR3 spans 17 amino acids. The V gene end was trimmed by 3 bases and the J gene end by 0 bases; junction bases not matched to a gene: 9. This chain's CDR3 is CASSFTSGSLLSYEQYF. The CDR3 coding sequence is TGTGCCAGCAGTTTCACTAGCGGGTCCTTGCTCTCCTACGAGCAGTACTTC.

This clonotype is labeled as medium-sized (0.01 to 0.1%). The genes are TRBV2 and TRBJ2-1; unclear D gene. The V gene lost 7 bases and the J gene lost 6 bases, with 7 bases spanning the gap. There are 11 residues in the CDR3. CDR1 and CDR2 from the germline V gene are SNHLY and FYNNEI. The CDR3 here is CASTDSNEQFF. CDR3 bases: TGTGCCAGCACGGATAGCAATGAGCAGTTCTTC.

This clonotype is medium-sized. The rearrangement links TRBV9 to TRBJ2-7, with D perhaps matching TRBD1 or TRBD2 (5 bases each). The CDR3 has 15 amino acids. Trimming took off 0 bases at V and 2 bases at J, with 12 bases between the two ends. The germline gives CDR1 SGDLS, CDR2 YYNGEE. CDR3: CASSVAGTPTYEQYF. The CDR3 DNA sequence: TGTGCCAGCAGCGTAGCCGGGACCCCAACCTACGAGCAGTACTTC.